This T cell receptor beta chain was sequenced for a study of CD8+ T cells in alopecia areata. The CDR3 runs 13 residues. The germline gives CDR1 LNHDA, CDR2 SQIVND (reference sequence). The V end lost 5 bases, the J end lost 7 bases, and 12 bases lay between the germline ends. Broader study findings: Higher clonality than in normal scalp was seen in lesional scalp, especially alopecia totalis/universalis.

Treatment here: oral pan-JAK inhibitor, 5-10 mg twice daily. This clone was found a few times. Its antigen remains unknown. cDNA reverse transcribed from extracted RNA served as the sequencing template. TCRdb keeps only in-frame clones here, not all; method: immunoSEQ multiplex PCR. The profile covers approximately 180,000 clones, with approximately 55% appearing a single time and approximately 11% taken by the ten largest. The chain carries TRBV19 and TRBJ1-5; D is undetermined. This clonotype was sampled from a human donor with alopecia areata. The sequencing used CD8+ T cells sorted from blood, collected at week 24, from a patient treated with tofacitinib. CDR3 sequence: CASSLVVRQPQHF. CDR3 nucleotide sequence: TGTGCCAGTAGTTTGGTGGTGCGCCAGCCCCAGCATTTT.